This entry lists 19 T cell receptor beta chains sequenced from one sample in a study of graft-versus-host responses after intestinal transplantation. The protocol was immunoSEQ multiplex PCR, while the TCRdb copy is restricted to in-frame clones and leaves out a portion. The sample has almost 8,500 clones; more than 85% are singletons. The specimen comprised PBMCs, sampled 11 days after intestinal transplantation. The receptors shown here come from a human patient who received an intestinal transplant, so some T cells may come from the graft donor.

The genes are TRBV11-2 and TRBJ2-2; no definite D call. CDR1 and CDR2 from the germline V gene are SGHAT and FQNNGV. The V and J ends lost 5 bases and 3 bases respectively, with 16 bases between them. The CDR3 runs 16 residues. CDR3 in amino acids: CASSPVLNRDTGELFF. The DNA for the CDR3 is TGTGCCAGCAGCCCCGTACTCAACCGTGACACCGGGGAGCTGTTTTTT. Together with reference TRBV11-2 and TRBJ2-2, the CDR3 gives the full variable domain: EAGVAQSPRYKIIEKRQSVAFWCNPISGHATLYWYQQILGQGPKLLIQFQNNGVVDDSQLPKDRFSAERLKGVDSTLKIQPAKLEDSAVYLCASSPVLNRDTGELFFGEGSRLTVL.

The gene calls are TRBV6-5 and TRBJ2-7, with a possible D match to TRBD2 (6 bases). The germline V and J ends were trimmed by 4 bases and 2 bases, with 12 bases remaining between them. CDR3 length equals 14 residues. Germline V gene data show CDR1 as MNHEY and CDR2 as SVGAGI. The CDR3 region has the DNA TGTGCCAGCAGTTTCCGGGAGCGTACCTACGAGCAGTACTTC. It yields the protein CASSFRERTYEQYF.

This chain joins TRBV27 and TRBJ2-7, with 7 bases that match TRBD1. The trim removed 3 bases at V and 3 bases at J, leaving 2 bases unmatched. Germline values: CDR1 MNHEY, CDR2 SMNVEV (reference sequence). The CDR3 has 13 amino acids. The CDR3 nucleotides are TGTGCCAGCAGTTTGTACAGGGGCTACGAGCAGTACTTC. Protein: CASSLYRGYEQYF.

CDR3 residues: CASSLSPYGQGAYEQYF. The CDR3 nucleotides are TGTGCCAGCAGTTTATCCCCGTACGGGCAGGGCGCCTACGAGCAGTACTTC. The chain uses TRBV28 and TRBJ2-7; D might be TRBD1 (5 bases). The germline V gene encodes CDR1 MDHEN and CDR2 SYDVKM. The germline V and J ends were trimmed by 1 base and 2 bases, with 18 bases remaining between them. The CDR3 is 17 amino acids.

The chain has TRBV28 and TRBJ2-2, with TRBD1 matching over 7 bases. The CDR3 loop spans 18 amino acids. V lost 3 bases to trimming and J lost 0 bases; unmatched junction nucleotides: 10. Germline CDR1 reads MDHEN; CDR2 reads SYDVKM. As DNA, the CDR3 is TGTGCCAGCAGTTTCCCCTCTATGACAGGGCCGAACACCGGGGAGCTGTTTTTT. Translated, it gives CASSFPSMTGPNTGELFF. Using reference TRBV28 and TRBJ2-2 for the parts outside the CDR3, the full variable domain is DVKVTQSSRYLVKRTGEKVFLECVQDMDHENMFWYRQDPGLGLRLIYFSYDVKMKEKGDIPEGYSVSREKKERFSLILESASTNQTSMYLCASSFPSMTGPNTGELFFGEGSRLTVL.

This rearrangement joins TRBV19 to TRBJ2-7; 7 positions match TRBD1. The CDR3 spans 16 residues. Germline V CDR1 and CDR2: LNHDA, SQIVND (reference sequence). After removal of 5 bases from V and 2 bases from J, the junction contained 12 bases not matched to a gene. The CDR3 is CASSPWPQGETYEQYF. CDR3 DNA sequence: TGTGCCAGTAGTCCCTGGCCCCAGGGGGAAACCTACGAGCAGTACTTC.

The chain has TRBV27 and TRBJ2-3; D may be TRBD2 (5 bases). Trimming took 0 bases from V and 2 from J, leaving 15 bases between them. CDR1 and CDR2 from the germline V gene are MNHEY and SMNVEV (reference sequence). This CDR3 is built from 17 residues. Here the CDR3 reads CASSLSLEGVVTDTQYF. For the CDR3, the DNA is TGTGCCAGCAGTTTATCTCTAGAGGGAGTGGTCACAGATACGCAGTATTTT.

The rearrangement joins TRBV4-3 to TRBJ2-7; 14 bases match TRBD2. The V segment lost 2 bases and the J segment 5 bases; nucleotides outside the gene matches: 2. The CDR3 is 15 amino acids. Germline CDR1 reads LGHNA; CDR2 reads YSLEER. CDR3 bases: TGCGCCAGCAGCCAACCGGGACTAGCGGGAGACGAGCAGTACTTC. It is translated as CASSQPGLAGDEQYF.

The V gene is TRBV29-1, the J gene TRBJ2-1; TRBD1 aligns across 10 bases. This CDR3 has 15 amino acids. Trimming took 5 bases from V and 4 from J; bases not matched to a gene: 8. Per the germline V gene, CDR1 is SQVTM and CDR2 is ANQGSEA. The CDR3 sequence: CSVFWRDRGYNEQFF. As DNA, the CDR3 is TGCAGCGTTTTCTGGAGGGACAGGGGTTACAATGAGCAGTTCTTC.

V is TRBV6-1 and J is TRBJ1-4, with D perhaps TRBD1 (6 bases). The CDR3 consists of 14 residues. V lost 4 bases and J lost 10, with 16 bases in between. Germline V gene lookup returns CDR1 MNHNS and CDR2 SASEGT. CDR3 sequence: CASSVAGDSGKLFF. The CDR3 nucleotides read TGTGCCAGCAGTGTTGCAGGGGATTCTGGAAAACTGTTTTTT.

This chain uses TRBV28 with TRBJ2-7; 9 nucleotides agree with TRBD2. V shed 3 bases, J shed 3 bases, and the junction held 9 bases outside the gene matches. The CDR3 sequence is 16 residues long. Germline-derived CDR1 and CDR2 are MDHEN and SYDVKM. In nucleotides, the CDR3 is TGTGCCAGCAGTTTTTCCCGAGGTAGCGGGGGCTACGAGCAGTACTTC. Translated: CASSFSRGSGGYEQYF. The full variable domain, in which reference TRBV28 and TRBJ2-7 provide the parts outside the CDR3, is DVKVTQSSRYLVKRTGEKVFLECVQDMDHENMFWYRQDPGLGLRLIYFSYDVKMKEKGDIPEGYSVSREKKERFSLILESASTNQTSMYLCASSFSRGSGGYEQYFGPGTRLTVT.

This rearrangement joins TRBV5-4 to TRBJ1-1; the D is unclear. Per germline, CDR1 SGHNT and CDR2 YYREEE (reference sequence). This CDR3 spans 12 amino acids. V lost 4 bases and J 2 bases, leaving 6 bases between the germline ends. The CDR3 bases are TGTGCCAGCAGCCCCCCTAACACTGAAGCTTTCTTT. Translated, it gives CASSPPNTEAFF.

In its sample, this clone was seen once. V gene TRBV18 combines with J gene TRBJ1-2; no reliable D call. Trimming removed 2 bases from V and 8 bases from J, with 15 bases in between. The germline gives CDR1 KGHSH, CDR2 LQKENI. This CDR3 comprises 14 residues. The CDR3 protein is CASSPYNGFGGYTF. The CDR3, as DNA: TGTGCCAGCTCACCATATAACGGGTTTGGAGGCTACACCTTC.

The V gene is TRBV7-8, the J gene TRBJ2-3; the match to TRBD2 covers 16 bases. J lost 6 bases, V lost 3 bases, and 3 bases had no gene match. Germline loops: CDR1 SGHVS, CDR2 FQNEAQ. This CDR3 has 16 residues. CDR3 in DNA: TGTGCCAGCAGCTTGGGACTAGCGGGGGGGTGGGATACGCAGTATTTT. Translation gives CASSLGLAGGWDTQYF.

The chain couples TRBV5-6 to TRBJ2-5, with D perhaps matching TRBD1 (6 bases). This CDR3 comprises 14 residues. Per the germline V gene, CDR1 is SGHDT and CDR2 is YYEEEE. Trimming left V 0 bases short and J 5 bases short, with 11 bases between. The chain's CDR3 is CASSLDRVIETQYF. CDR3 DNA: TGTGCCAGCAGCTTGGACAGGGTAATCGAGACCCAGTACTTC.

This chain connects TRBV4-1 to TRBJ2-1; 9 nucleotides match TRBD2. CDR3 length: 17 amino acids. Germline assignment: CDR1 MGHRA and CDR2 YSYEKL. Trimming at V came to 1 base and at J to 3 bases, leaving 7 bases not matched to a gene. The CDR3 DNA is TGCGCCAGCAGCCAAGTCAAAGCGGGAGGCTTCTACAATGAGCAGTTCTTC. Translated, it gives CASSQVKAGGFYNEQFF.

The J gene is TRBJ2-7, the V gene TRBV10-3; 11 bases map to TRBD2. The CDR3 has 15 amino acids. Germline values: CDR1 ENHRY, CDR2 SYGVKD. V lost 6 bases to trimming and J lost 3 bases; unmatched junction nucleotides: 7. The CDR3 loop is CAISGGTSGFYEQYF. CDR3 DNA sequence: TGTGCCATCAGCGGAGGGACTAGCGGATTCTACGAGCAGTACTTC.

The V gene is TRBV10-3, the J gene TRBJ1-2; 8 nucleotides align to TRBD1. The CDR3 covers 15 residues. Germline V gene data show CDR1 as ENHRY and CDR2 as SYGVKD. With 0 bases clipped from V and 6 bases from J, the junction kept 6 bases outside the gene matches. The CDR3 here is CAISESDRARDGYTF. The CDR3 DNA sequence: TGTGCCATCAGTGAGTCGGACAGGGCAAGAGATGGCTACACCTTC.

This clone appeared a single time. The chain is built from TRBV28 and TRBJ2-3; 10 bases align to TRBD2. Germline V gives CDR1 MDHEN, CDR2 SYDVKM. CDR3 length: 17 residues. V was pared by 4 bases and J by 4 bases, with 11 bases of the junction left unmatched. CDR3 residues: CASSYPSLAGVSDTQYF. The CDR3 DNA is TGTGCCAGCAGTTACCCCTCGCTAGCGGGAGTGTCAGATACGCAGTATTTT.